The 28 T cell receptor beta chains in this list originate from one sample, sequenced in a study of liver allograft versus peripheral blood T cells. Overall study: In transplanted livers, T cell receptor repertoires were compared with those found in the recipients' peripheral blood.

Each CDR3 protein is one row after TCRdb ran MiXCR on the reads. The sample gives 10,000 or so distinct CDR3 sequences, under 20% of which show up once; roughly 1.3% is in the top ten. The receptors come from a human patient who had a liver transplant. Some T cells may have originated in the graft donor.

V and J are TRBV7-9 and TRBJ1-3, with 9 positions matching TRBD1. Germline-derived CDR1 and CDR2 are SEHNR and FQNEAQ (reference sequence). This CDR3 spans 11 amino acids. The J segment lost 16 bases and the V segment lost 5 bases, leaving 6 bases of the junction unmatched. Here the CDR3 reads CASSTDDRGYF. For the CDR3, the DNA is TGTGCCAGCAGCACTGATGACAGGGGGTATTTT.

The chain combines TRBV12-3 or TRBV12-4 with TRBJ1-3; no clear D. CDR3 size: 14 residues. V was trimmed by 6 bases and J by 4 bases, leaving 13 bases between them. The DNA of the CDR3 is TGTGCCAGCAGCCCCAGAGATATCGGAAACACCATATATTTT. It specifies CASSPRDIGNTIYF.

This clonotype has a handful of counts. The V gene is TRBV5-4, the J gene TRBJ1-3; unclear D gene. The CDR3 contains 13 residues. The germline gives CDR1 SGHNT, CDR2 YYREEE (reference sequence). Trimming took 0 bases from V and 2 from J, leaving 3 bases between them. The CDR3 protein is CASSLAAGNTIYF. DNA of the CDR3: TGTGCCAGCAGCTTGGCGGCTGGAAACACCATATATTTT. Supplemented by reference TRBV5-4 and TRBJ1-3, the full variable domain reads ETGVTQSPTHLIKTRGQQVTLRCSSQSGHNTVSWYQQALGQGPQFIFQYYREEENGRGNFPPRFSGLQFPNYSSELNVNALELDDSALYLCASSLAAGNTIYFGEGSWLTVV.

V is TRBV20-1 and J is TRBJ1-2; D gene unclear. Germline V gene data show CDR1 as DFQATT and CDR2 as SNEGSKA (reference sequence). V was clipped by 0 bases and J by 6 bases, with 11 bases between them. This CDR3 contains 13 residues. The CDR3 loop reads CSARDGGENGYTF. The DNA of the CDR3 is TGCAGTGCTAGAGATGGTGGAGAGAATGGCTACACCTTC.

The table lists this clonotype with a few counts. The chain couples TRBV12-3 or TRBV12-4 to TRBJ1-3; possibly TRBD1 for D (6 bases). This CDR3 spans 15 amino acids. V was trimmed by 3 bases and J by 0 bases, leaving 9 bases between them. The chain's CDR3 is CASSFGQSSGNTIYF. The CDR3 DNA reads TGTGCCAGCAGTTTCGGACAGAGCTCTGGAAACACCATATATTTT.

This clonotype was seen repeatedly, ten times or more. The gene calls are TRBV7-9 and TRBJ1-1; 7 nucleotides match TRBD1. The CDR3 sequence is 14 residues long. Germline V CDR1 and CDR2: SEHNR, FQNEAQ (reference sequence). Unmatched junction bases numbered 2, after V lost 3 bases and J lost 1 base. CDR3 nucleotides: TGTGCCAGCAGCTTTGGGACAGAGAACACTGAAGCTTTCTTT. Protein product: CASSFGTENTEAFF.

Sample share makes this clonotype medium-sized. The J gene is TRBJ1-1, the V gene TRBV19; D not certain. Deletions cut 3 bases from V and 4 bases from J, with 9 bases between. This CDR3 has 13 amino acids. Germline V gives CDR1 LNHDA, CDR2 SQIVND (reference sequence). This CDR3 is CASSISGFTEAFF. CDR3 nucleotides: TGTGCCAGTAGTATTTCTGGGTTCACTGAAGCTTTCTTT.

Within the sample, this clonotype is medium-sized. The chain has TRBV18 and TRBJ1-2, with D unresolved. Germline V gene lookup returns CDR1 KGHSH and CDR2 LQKENI. The CDR3 is 14 residues long. V was trimmed by 6 bases and J by 3 bases, leaving 14 bases between them. CDR3 region: CASSPFLPDYGYTF. In nucleotides, the CDR3 is TGTGCCAGCTCCCCTTTTTTACCCGACTATGGCTACACCTTC.

This clonotype was seen repeatedly, ten times or more. V usage is TRBV18 and J usage is TRBJ2-3, with 9 bases fitting TRBD2. There are 16 residues in the CDR3. Trimming cost V 0 bases and J 3 bases; bases outside gene matches: 4. In germline, CDR1 is KGHSH, CDR2 LQKENI. The CDR3 protein is CASSPPGTSSTDTQYF. DNA of the CDR3: TGTGCCAGCTCACCACCGGGGACTAGCTCAACAGATACGCAGTATTTT.

This clonotype was counted at least ten times. This rearrangement joins TRBV18 to TRBJ2-7; D might be TRBD1 (5 bases). The germline V and J ends were trimmed by 6 bases and 5 bases, with 11 bases remaining between them. From germline, CDR1 is KGHSH and CDR2 LQKENI. The CDR3 extends over 12 amino acids. The CDR3 bases are TGTGCCAGCTCCCAAGACAGAGACGAGCAGTACTTC. This gives the protein CASSQDRDEQYF.

This clonotype turned up a few times. V usage is TRBV20-1 and J usage is TRBJ1-6, with a weak D call TRBD1 (5 bases). V was cut by 1 base and J by 10 bases, with 17 bases left in between. The CDR3 consists of 15 residues. Germline V gene lookup returns CDR1 DFQATT and CDR2 SNEGSKA (reference sequence). The CDR3 bases are TGCAGTGCTAGAGGACCGGGTTCCCGGGGCTCACCCCTCCACTTT. Protein product: CSARGPGSRGSPLHF.

This clonotype is categorized as medium-sized. The chain carries TRBV28 and TRBJ2-1; TRBD1 matches 7 bases. There are 15 residues in the CDR3. The junction had 12 bases not matched to a gene; V was cut back by 7 bases and J by 6 bases. Germline lookup yields CDR1 MDHEN and CDR2 SYDVKM. Written as DNA, the CDR3 is TGTGCCAGCAAAAAAGACAGGGAAAGAGGCAATGAGCAGTTCTTC. This sequence encodes CASKKDRERGNEQFF.

This clonotype counts as medium-sized (0.01 to 0.1%). J is TRBJ1-1 and V is TRBV19, with D unclear. V dropped 3 bases and J dropped 11 bases, with 16 bases sitting between them. This CDR3 contains 13 residues. The V gene's germline CDR1 is LNHDA and CDR2 SQIVND (reference sequence). CDR3 in amino acids: CASSIGVRSQAFF. The CDR3 DNA reads TGTGCCAGTAGTATTGGAGTCCGATCTCAGGCTTTCTTT.

Details on this clonotype: One end of the junction is discordant with germline, which a read error may explain. This chain joins TRBV30 and TRBJ1-2; D might be TRBD1 (5 bases). The CDR3 totals 12 residues. CDR1 and CDR2 (germline): GTSNPN, SVGIG (reference sequence). CDR3 sequence (DNA): TGTGTCTGGAGTCTCTGGGACGATGGCTACACCTTC. Translated, it gives CVWSLWDDGYTF.

This chain joins TRBV24-1 and TRBJ2-2, with D perhaps matching TRBD1 (6 bases). Germline V lookup: CDR1 KGHDR, CDR2 SFDVKD. The CDR3 runs 15 residues. Trimming cost V 3 bases and J 4 bases, with 11 bases left between them. CDR3: CATSDPTGRTGELFF. CDR3 DNA: TGTGCCACCAGTGATCCTACAGGGCGCACCGGGGAGCTGTTTTTT.

The chain recombines TRBV12-3 or TRBV12-4 with TRBJ2-7, with TRBD1 identical over 12 bases. The V gene end was trimmed by 0 bases and the J gene end by 7 bases; junction bases not matched to a gene: 7. The CDR3 is 16 residues long. The CDR3 nucleotides are TGTGCCAGCAGTTTAGCGGGGGGACAGGGGGCTTTGGAGCAGTACTTC. Protein product: CASSLAGGQGALEQYF.

The sample holds a few counts of this clonotype. The V and J genes are TRBV6-5 and TRBJ1-1; 7 bases line up with TRBD1. With 3 bases clipped from V and 10 bases from J, the junction kept 8 bases outside the gene matches. CDR1 and CDR2 from the germline V gene are MNHEY and SVGAGI. The CDR3 is 13 amino acids. CDR3 bases: TGTGCCAGCAGTTATGTTTCACAGGGGACAGCTTTCTTT. Translated: CASSYVSQGTAFF.

Sample share makes this clonotype medium-sized. This chain connects TRBV10-3 to TRBJ1-5, with a tentative D call TRBD1 (6 bases). V was clipped by 0 bases and J by 5 bases, with 11 bases between them. In germline, CDR1 is ENHRY, CDR2 SYGVKD. The CDR3 has 15 amino acids. The CDR3 bases are TGTGCCATCAGTGAGTCTTCAGGGGTTGATCAGCCCCAGCATTTT. Translated: CAISESSGVDQPQHF.

The chain couples TRBV5-5 to TRBJ1-1; 9 bases line up with TRBD1. J gave up 5 bases and V 2 bases, and 4 bases lay outside the gene matches. The CDR3 extends over 14 amino acids. Germline lookup yields CDR1 SGHKS and CDR2 YYEKEE (reference sequence). DNA of the CDR3: TGTGCCAGCAGCTTCACAGGGGGCGAGACTGAAGCTTTCTTT. This gives the protein CASSFTGGETEAFF.

The V call is TRBV30, the J call TRBJ1-2; possible D gene TRBD1, 5 bases. CDR3 length: 16 residues. Germline CDR1 is GTSNPN and CDR2 is SVGIG (reference sequence). Trimming shortened V by 3 bases and J by 0 bases, and 17 bases separated the two germline ends. The CDR3: CAWSLGGAGANYGYTF. In DNA, the CDR3 is TGTGCCTGGAGCCTCGGGGGAGCGGGAGCTAACTATGGCTACACCTTC.

DNA of the CDR3: TGTGCCAGCAGCTCGAACGCTTATAACGCTTTCTTT. Encoded protein: CASSSNAYNAFF. The rearrangement uses TRBV7-9 and TRBJ1-1; D unclear. This CDR3 spans 12 amino acids. Germline CDR1 reads SEHNR; CDR2 reads FQNEAQ (reference sequence). V lost 4 bases, J lost 11 bases, and 14 bases lay in between.

To note about this clonotype: A read error may explain this, as a much larger clone is one base away. The chain carries TRBV6-1 and TRBJ2-7; 9 bases agree with TRBD1. CDR3 size: 15 residues. V shed 7 bases, J shed 5 bases, and the junction held 12 bases outside the gene matches. The germline V gene has CDR1 MNHNS and CDR2 SASEGT. The CDR3 loop is CASTRTGTGMDEQYF. In DNA form, the CDR3 reads TGTGCCAGCACCCGAACCGGGACAGGGATGGACGAGCAGTACTTC.

V is TRBV9 and J is TRBJ1-1, with 11 bases matching TRBD1. CDR3 length equals 16 residues. Germline trimming cut 0 bases from V and 5 bases from J; bases unmatched to any gene: 6. Germline CDR1 reads SGDLS; CDR2 reads YYNGEE. Here the CDR3 DNA reads TGTGCCAGCAGCGTAGGCCTCGGACAGGGGGCTACTGAAGCTTTCTTT. Encoded protein: CASSVGLGQGATEAFF. Variable domain in full (rest from reference TRBV9 and TRBJ1-1): DSGVTQTPKHLITATGQRVTLRCSPRSGDLSVYWYQQSLDQGLQFLIQYYNGEERAKGNILERFSAQQFPDLHSELNLSSLELGDSALYFCASSVGLGQGATEAFFGQGTRLTVV.

This chain joins TRBV6-5 and TRBJ2-3; D might be TRBD1 (6 bases). V was trimmed by 1 base and J by 3 bases, leaving 8 bases between them. Germline V gene data show CDR1 as MNHEY and CDR2 as SVGAGI. The CDR3 covers 14 residues. CDR3 DNA: TGTGCCAGCAGTTACTTTCAGGGGACAGATACGCAGTATTTT. This translates into CASSYFQGTDTQYF.

There are a few counts of this clonotype. This could be a read error, since a much larger clone is one nucleotide away. The chain recombines TRBV18 with TRBJ1-2, with TRBD1 matching 7 bases. CDR3 size: 14 residues. Germline CDR1 KGHSH, CDR2 LQKENI. In DNA form, the CDR3 reads TGTACCAGCTCACCAGGGGGGGTCGGTTATGGCTACACCTTC. Amino acid sequence: CTSSPGGVGYGYTF. The full variable domain, completed using reference TRBV18 and TRBJ1-2, is NAGVMQNPRHLVRRRGQEARLRCSPMKGHSHVYWYRQLPEEGLKFMVYLQKENIIDESGMPKERFSAEFPKEGPSILRIQQVVRGDSAAYFCTSSPGGVGYGYTFGSGTRLTVV.

By sample fraction, this clonotype is medium-sized. V is TRBV7-2 and J is TRBJ1-1; no firm D call. The CDR3 extends over 12 amino acids. The germline V and J ends were trimmed by 5 bases and 11 bases, with 15 bases remaining between them. Germline CDR1 is SGHTA and CDR2 is FQGNSA. CDR3 DNA sequence: TGTGCCAGCAGCCTCCGACCGGCGGAGGCTTTCTTT. Protein sequence: CASSLRPAEAFF.

Note on this clonotype: A much bigger clone sits one base away, suggesting this may be a read error. V gene TRBV7-9 combines with J gene TRBJ2-2, with 8 bases lining up with TRBD1. The CDR3 runs 15 residues. Germline values: CDR1 SEHNR, CDR2 FQNEAQ (reference sequence). The chain's CDR3 is CASTLTGANTGKLFF. In DNA, the CDR3 is TGTGCCAGCACCCTGACAGGGGCGAACACCGGGAAGCTGTTTTTT.

The chain recombines TRBV5-5 with TRBJ1-1, with TRBD1 matching 10 bases. Germline values: CDR1 SGHKS, CDR2 YYEKEE (reference sequence). J gave up 7 bases and V 0 bases, and 6 bases lay outside the gene matches. CDR3 length: 15 residues. The CDR3 sequence is CASSLGGQGINEAFF. Here the CDR3 DNA reads TGTGCCAGCAGCTTGGGGGGACAGGGGATTAATGAAGCTTTCTTT. The full variable domain, its missing parts supplied by reference TRBV5-5 and TRBJ1-1, is DAGVTQSPTHLIKTRGQQVTLRCSPISGHKSVSWYQQVLGQGPQFIFQYYEKEERGRGNFPDRFSARQFPNYSSELNVNALLLGDSALYLCASSLGGQGINEAFFGQGTRLTVV.